This T cell receptor beta chain was recovered during a study of blood T cell repertoires in COVID-19. Study context: Some COVID-19 samples were acute and others convalescent; all came from the United States, Italy and Spain. PBMCs, B-cell-depleted T cells, or T cells were the source of the cDNA or gDNA that made up the material.

This clone was found once. The V gene end was trimmed by 1 base and the J gene end by 4 bases; junction bases not matched to a gene: 4. CDR3 size: 15 residues. Germline V gives CDR1 KGHSH, CDR2 LQKENI. Under the authors' procedure: Estimates of nucleated cell counts were drawn from the amplification of reference gene primers. Profiling relied on immunoSEQ multiplex PCR, and the TCRdb table lists in-frame clones only, not all of them. V and J calls and clone size are copied from that table; D and trimming were computed from the DNA. The table shows about 370,000 clones, with about 87% occurring only once. While infection was still active, Seattle patients were enrolled and then followed longitudinally.

The chain employs TRBV18 and TRBJ1-3, with 7 bases lining up with TRBD1. The clonotype comes from a woman aged 25 to 39 with COVID-19, enrolled during active disease. The material sequenced was peripheral blood. The CDR3 region has the DNA TGTGCCAGCTCACCACAGGGGGCGACGGGAAACACCATATATTTT. This codes for CASSPQGATGNTIYF.